This T cell receptor beta chain was found in a study of CD8+ T cells in alopecia areata. Overall study: It was oral tofacitinib, at 5 to 10 mg twice daily, that treated patients received. Broader study findings: Patients shared TCRs less clearly than mice did, possibly owing to HLA. Lesional scalp exceeded normal scalp in clonality, especially in alopecia totalis/universalis.

Germline CDR1 and CDR2: LNHNV and YYDKDF (reference sequence). The CDR3 runs 11 residues. With 1 base removed from V and 10 bases from J, the gap between germline ends came to 5 bases. Collection of lesional scalp punch biopsies and peripheral blood was performed in alopecia areata patients. Details on this clone: What it binds is unknown.

Sequencing relied on a cDNA template that was reverse transcribed from extracted RNA. Produced via immunoSEQ multiplex PCR; TCRdb's table is partial and in-frame only. Among 140,000 to 150,000 clones listed, around 51% were seen once. The sequenced sample was CD4+ T cells sorted from blood, obtained at week 0. The clonotype was recovered from a human donor with alopecia areata. V usage is TRBV15 and J usage is TRBJ2-1; no firm D call. The chain's CDR3 is CATSRAGEQFF. CDR3 nucleotides: TGTGCCACCAGCAGAGCCGGGGAGCAGTTCTTC.